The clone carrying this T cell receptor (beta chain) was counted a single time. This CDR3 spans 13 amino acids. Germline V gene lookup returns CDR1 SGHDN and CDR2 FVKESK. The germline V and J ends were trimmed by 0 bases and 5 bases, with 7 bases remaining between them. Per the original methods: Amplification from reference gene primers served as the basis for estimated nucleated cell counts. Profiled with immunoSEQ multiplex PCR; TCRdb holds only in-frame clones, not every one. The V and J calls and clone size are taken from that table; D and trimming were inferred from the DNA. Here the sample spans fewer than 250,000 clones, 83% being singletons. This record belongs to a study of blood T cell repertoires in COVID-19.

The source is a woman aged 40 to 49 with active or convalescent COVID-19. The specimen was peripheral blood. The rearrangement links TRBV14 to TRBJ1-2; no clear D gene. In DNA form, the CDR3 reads TGTGCCAGCAGCCAAGAACTCCTTTATGGCTACACCTTC. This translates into CASSQELLYGYTF. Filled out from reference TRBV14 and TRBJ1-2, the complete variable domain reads EAGVTQFPSHSVIEKGQTVTLRCDPISGHDNLYWYRRVMGKEIKFLLHFVKESKQDESGMPNNRFLAERTGGTYSTLKVQPAELEDSGVYFCASSQELLYGYTFGSGTRLTVV.